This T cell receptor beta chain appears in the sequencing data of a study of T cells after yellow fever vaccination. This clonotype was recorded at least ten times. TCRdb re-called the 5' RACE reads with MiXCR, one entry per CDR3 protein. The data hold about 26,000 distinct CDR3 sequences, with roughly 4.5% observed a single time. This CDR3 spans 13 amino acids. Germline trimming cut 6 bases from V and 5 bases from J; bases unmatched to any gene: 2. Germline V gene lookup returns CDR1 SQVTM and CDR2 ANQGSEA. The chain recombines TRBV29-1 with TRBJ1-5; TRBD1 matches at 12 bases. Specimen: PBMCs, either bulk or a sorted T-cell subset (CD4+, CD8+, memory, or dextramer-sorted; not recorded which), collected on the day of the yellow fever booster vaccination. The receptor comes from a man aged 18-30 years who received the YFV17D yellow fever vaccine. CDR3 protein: CSVGTGGHQPQHF. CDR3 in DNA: TGCAGCGTCGGGACAGGGGGCCATCAGCCCCAGCATTTT.